Listed below are T cell receptor beta chains from one sample, sequenced in a study of identical twins. TCRdb reanalysed the 5' RACE reads using MiXCR and keeps one entry per CDR3 protein. The table includes about 220,000 distinct CDR3 sequences, about 7.5% detected once. The same specimen was also included in a second study, on yellow fever vaccine responses in identical twins.

Sequencing was done on a sample of memory (CD45RO+) T cells sorted from blood. All receptors derive from a woman aged 18-29 years in good health. The CDR3 runs from the conserved cysteine through the conserved F or W. Fields, in order: J gene, clone size, D gene, V gene, CDR3 protein, CDR3 DNA. The D gene is left open where the match is weak. Not every row has a clone size; where given, it reads once, few, many or a size class.

>TRBJ1-3|.|.|TRBV12-3/TRBV12-4
CASSTNRQARNTIYF
TGTGCCAGCAGTACAAACCGACAGGCCAGAAACACCATATATTTT
>TRBJ2-7|.|TRBD1|TRBV27
CASSSLTGAHEQYF
TGTGCCAGCAGTTCCTTGACAGGGGCCCACGAGCAGTACTTC
>TRBJ2-3|.|.|TRBV20-1
CSARVGSGRTDTQYF
TGCAGTGCTAGAGTCGGTAGCGGTCGCACAGATACGCAGTATTTT
>TRBJ2-1|.|.|TRBV7-3
CASSLSGGPEQFF
TGTGCCAGCAGCCTCTCTGGGGGCCCTGAGCAGTTCTTC
>TRBJ1-2|.|.|TRBV13
CASSLMLGGGYTF
TGTGCCAGCAGCTTAATGTTAGGAGGAGGCTACACCTTC
>TRBJ2-7|few|.|TRBV28
CASSLLFLEAYEQYF
TGTGCCAGCAGTTTATTGTTTCTAGAAGCCTACGAGCAGTACTTC
>TRBJ2-3|few|TRBD2|TRBV2
CASREGLAVTDTQYF
TGTGCCAGCCGAGAGGGACTAGCGGTTACAGATACGCAGTATTTT
>TRBJ2-2|many|TRBD2|TRBV5-1
CASSPPMREFTGELFF
TGCGCCAGCAGCCCCCCGATGCGGGAGTTTACCGGGGAGCTGTTTTTT
>TRBJ2-3|.|.|TRBV7-2
CASSLDAGTDTQYF
TGTGCCAGCAGCTTAGACGCGGGAACAGATACGCAGTATTTT
>TRBJ1-1|many|TRBD1|TRBV7-9
CASGRRDSTEAFF
TGTGCCAGCGGACGCCGGGACAGCACTGAAGCTTTCTTT
>TRBJ2-1|few|TRBD2|TRBV7-2
CASSFYKLAGVRYEQFF
TGTGCCAGCAGCTTCTACAAACTAGCGGGAGTTCGGTATGAGCAGTTCTTC
>TRBJ2-7|.|.|TRBV15
CATSRDARDGEQYF
TGTGCCACCAGCAGAGATGCCAGGGACGGCGAGCAGTACTTC
>TRBJ1-6|few|.|TRBV11-2
CASSSPRGRDSPLHF
TGTGCCAGCAGCTCCCCCCGTGGGAGGGATTCACCCCTCCACTTT
>TRBJ2-5|few|.|TRBV2
CASSGTDRTQYF
TGTGCCAGCAGTGGGACCGACAGGACCCAGTACTTC
>TRBJ2-5|.|.|TRBV27
CASSLQGWGETQYF
TGTGCCAGCAGTCTCCAGGGTTGGGGGGAGACCCAGTACTTC
>TRBJ2-7|few|TRBD2|TRBV7-6
CASSPSGGRDEQYF
TGTGCCAGCAGCCCCAGCGGGGGACGTGACGAGCAGTACTTC
>TRBJ1-1|many|.|TRBV7-2
CASSPGAVRTEAFF
TGTGCCAGCAGCCCGGGGGCGGTGAGAACTGAAGCTTTCTTT
>TRBJ2-4|few|.|TRBV29-1
CSVEIQGSIQYF
TGCAGCGTTGAGATCCAGGGATCCATTCAGTACTTC
>TRBJ2-5|many|.|TRBV5-1
CASSPEGTETQYF
TGCGCCAGCAGCCCCGAGGGGACAGAGACCCAGTACTTC
>TRBJ1-6|.|.|TRBV2
CASSEDRVRENSPLHF
TGTGCCAGCAGTGAAGATAGGGTACGCGAGAATTCACCCCTCCACTTT
>TRBJ2-1|.|.|TRBV11-1
CASSPTRGAMGDSNEQFF
TGTGCCAGCAGCCCGACTCGGGGGGCGATGGGCGATAGCAATGAGCAGTTCTTC
>TRBJ2-7|few|.|TRBV18
CASSPPGTSYEQYF
TGTGCCAGCTCACCGCCCGGGACCTCCTACGAGCAGTACTTC
>TRBJ2-5|many|TRBD1|TRBV20-1
CSAGQGMTQETQYF
TGCAGTGCCGGACAGGGAATGACCCAAGAGACCCAGTACTTC
>TRBJ2-5|.|.|TRBV11-2
CASSPPFKTSLGGRRQETQYF
TGTGCCAGCAGCCCACCGTTCAAGACTAGCTTAGGGGGTAGGCGTCAAGAGACCCAGTACTTC
>TRBJ2-1|many|TRBD1|TRBV4-3
CASSQAAGQGYGNEQFF
TGCGCCAGCAGCCAGGCCGCGGGACAGGGGTACGGCAATGAGCAGTTCTTC
>TRBJ2-1|few|.|TRBV6-2/TRBV6-3
CASSSSLREQFF
TGTGCCAGCAGTTCTTCACTGCGTGAGCAGTTCTTC
>TRBJ2-3|many|TRBD2|TRBV25-1
CASSPRGGRARSDTQYF
TGTGCCAGCAGTCCTCGTGGGGGGAGGGCCAGGTCAGATACGCAGTATTTT
>TRBJ2-5|few|TRBD2|TRBV20-1
CSVPSGGAHLETQYF
TGCAGTGTACCTAGCGGGGGGGCCCATCTGGAGACCCAGTACTTC
>TRBJ1-1|few|.|TRBV4-1
CASSRGNAGLGTEAFF
TGCGCCAGCAGCCGAGGTAACGCGGGGTTGGGCACTGAAGCTTTCTTT
>TRBJ2-7|.|TRBD1|TRBV27
CASSVPGQGSYEQYF
TGTGCCAGCAGCGTTCCGGGACAGGGGTCCTACGAGCAGTACTTC
>TRBJ1-1|many|TRBD1|TRBV9
CASSVGSPGGTAEAFF
TGTGCCAGCAGCGTAGGGTCCCCAGGGGGCACAGCTGAAGCTTTCTTT
>TRBJ2-5|.|.|TRBV7-2
CASSLFVYPPRETQYF
TGTGCCAGCAGCTTATTTGTCTACCCTCCGCGGGAGACCCAGTACTTC
>TRBJ2-1|many|.|TRBV20-1
CSASGGFDNEQFF
TGCAGTGCTAGTGGCGGGTTTGACAATGAGCAGTTCTTC
>TRBJ2-5|few|.|TRBV4-3
CASSQDTGVVETQYF
TGCGCCAGCAGCCAAGATACGGGAGTGGTTGAGACCCAGTACTTC
>TRBJ2-1|many|.|TRBV27
CASSRSGHEQFF
TGTGCCAGCAGTCGTAGCGGCCATGAGCAGTTCTTC
>TRBJ1-5|.|TRBD1|TRBV3-1
CASADRENQPQHF
TGTGCCAGCGCCGACAGGGAAAATCAGCCCCAGCATTTT
>TRBJ2-1|.|.|TRBV12-3/TRBV12-4
CASSYRTKNNEQFF
TGTGCCAGCAGTTATCGGACTAAAAACAATGAGCAGTTCTTC
>TRBJ2-2|.|TRBD2|TRBV10-3
CAISQGGTGELFF
TGTGCCATCAGTCAGGGAGGGACCGGGGAGCTGTTTTTT
>TRBJ2-5|few|TRBD2|TRBV6-1
CASSRSSSGSVQETQYF
TGTGCCAGCAGTAGATCTTCTAGCGGGAGCGTCCAAGAGACCCAGTACTTC
>TRBJ2-4|many|.|TRBV29-1
CSVGASRFNIQYF
TGCAGCGTTGGGGCGTCCCGATTCAACATTCAGTACTTC
>TRBJ1-6|.|.|TRBV20-1
CSARPPDLRVSPLHF
TGCAGTGCTAGACCCCCCGATCTCAGGGTTTCACCCCTCCACTTT
>TRBJ1-3|.|.|TRBV9
CASSVEGASGNTIYF
TGTGCCAGCAGCGTAGAAGGGGCCTCTGGAAACACCATATATTTT
>TRBJ2-7|many|.|TRBV6-2/TRBV6-3
CASSLTETYEQYF
TGTGCCAGCAGTTTGACGGAAACCTACGAGCAGTACTTC
>TRBJ2-5|many|TRBD1|TRBV11-1
CASSLDRGETQYF
TGTGCCAGCAGCTTGGACAGGGGGGAGACCCAGTACTTC
>TRBJ2-3|few|TRBD2|TRBV20-1
CSARRGRDGPQYF
TGCAGTGCCAGGCGGGGGAGGGATGGTCCGCAGTATTTT
>TRBJ1-4|.|.|TRBV28
CASSPQGSEKLFF
TGTGCCAGCAGCCCGCAGGGGTCTGAAAAACTGTTTTTT
>TRBJ2-7|.|.|TRBV2
CASRIAGIYEQYF
TGTGCCAGCAGAATAGCCGGTATCTACGAGCAGTACTTC
>TRBJ2-2|few|TRBD1|TRBV12-5
CASGLQGAGELFF
TGTGCTAGTGGTCTACAGGGGGCCGGGGAGCTGTTTTTT
>TRBJ1-2|many|.|TRBV7-9
CASSLASAGVKNGYTF
TGTGCCAGCAGCTTAGCATCGGCAGGGGTGAAGAATGGCTACACCTTC
>TRBJ2-1|many|TRBD1|TRBV12-3/TRBV12-4
CASREGDRPYNEQFF
TGTGCCAGCAGGGAAGGGGACAGGCCGTACAATGAGCAGTTCTTC
>TRBJ2-7|few|.|TRBV28
CASSLTGRYEQYF
TGTGCCAGCAGTCTCACAGGGCGCTACGAGCAGTACTTC
>TRBJ2-3|many|TRBD2|TRBV29-1
CSATGLAGGTDTQYF
TGCAGCGCCACCGGACTAGCGGGAGGCACAGATACGCAGTATTTT
>TRBJ1-5|few|.|TRBV20-1
CSARDGSPGQPAGQPQHF
TGCAGTGCTAGAGATGGGTCCCCTGGACAGCCCGCCGGACAGCCCCAGCATTTT
>TRBJ1-6|few|.|TRBV5-5
CASSLASKGPSGNSPLHF
TGTGCCAGCAGCTTGGCCTCTAAGGGCCCAAGCGGGAATTCACCCCTCCACTTT
>TRBJ1-3|few|.|TRBV11-2
CASSFQGLPSGNTIYF
TGTGCCAGCAGCTTTCAAGGGCTCCCCTCTGGAAACACCATATATTTT